The 5 T cell receptor beta chains below come from one sample, sequenced in a study of blood T cell repertoires in COVID-19 (dated by TCRdb to the early 2020s). The library was obtained by the immunoSEQ multiplex PCR assay. Drawn from immuneACCESS, this table holds only the in-frame rearrangements with V and J called that TCRdb kept. Clones are partly lost; checked studies trace under half to an unresolved V gene and leave the rest unexplained. The sample table shows over 100,000 clones, and approximately 84% are seen once. The ten largest clones take up 1.4% to 1.5% of the sample. What was sequenced was peripheral blood. All receptors derive from a man aged 35-49 years with acute or convalescent COVID-19.

The rearrangement uses TRBV16 and TRBJ2-2; D is undetermined. CDR1 KGHSY and CDR2 FQNENV come from the germline V gene. The CDR3 length is 15 residues. V was trimmed by 4 bases and J by 0 bases, leaving 9 bases between them. CDR3: CASSPLASNTGELFF. DNA of the CDR3: TGTGCCAGCAGCCCCCTGGCCTCGAACACCGGGGAGCTGTTTTTT.

The genes are TRBV10-1 and TRBJ2-5; a weak D match, TRBD1 (5 bases). Trimming shortened V by 0 bases and J by 3 bases, and 20 bases separated the two germline ends. The length of the CDR3 is 18 residues. Germline CDR1 and CDR2: WNHNN and SYGVQD (reference sequence). The CDR3 spells CASSESSLPSDTEETQYF. CDR3 nucleotides: TGCGCCAGCAGTGAGTCGAGCCTCCCCTCGGACACCGAAGAGACCCAGTACTTC.

The gene calls are TRBV5-1 and TRBJ1-4; no definite D call. V lost 0 bases and J lost 8, with 11 bases in between. From germline, CDR1 is SGHRS and CDR2 YFSETQ. The CDR3 has 14 residues. In nucleotides, the CDR3 is TGCGCCAGCAGCTTGGGTGAGGTAGGAGAAAAACTGTTTTTT. The encoded protein is CASSLGEVGEKLFF.

The chain has TRBV4-2 and TRBJ2-2; D is unresolved. The V gene's germline CDR1 is LGHNA and CDR2 YNFKEQ. Trimming removed 4 bases from V and 6 bases from J, with 9 bases in between. This CDR3 contains 13 residues. As DNA, the CDR3 is TGTGCCAGCAGCCCCCACACCCCCGGGGAGCTGTTTTTT. Translated, it gives CASSPHTPGELFF.

This CDR3 reads CASTPVEASGNYEQYF. In nucleotides, the CDR3 is TGTGCCAGCACCCCTGTTGAGGCTAGCGGGAACTACGAGCAGTACTTC. The rearrangement uses TRBV7-8 and TRBJ2-7, with 9 nucleotides matching TRBD2. In germline, CDR1 is SGHVS, CDR2 FQNEAQ. J gave up 3 bases and V 7 bases, and 13 bases lay outside the gene matches. The CDR3 spans 16 residues. Drawing the rest from reference TRBV7-8 and TRBJ2-7, the complete variable domain is GAGVSQSPRYKVAKRGQDVALRCDPISGHVSLFWYQQALGQGPEFLTYFQNEAQLDKSGLPSDRFFAERPEGSVSTLKIQRTQQEDSAVYLCASTPVEASGNYEQYFGPGTRLTVT.